These 7 T cell receptor beta chains share one sample of origin, sequenced in a study of blood T cell repertoires in COVID-19. The table came from immunoSEQ multiplex PCR; TCRdb's copy has only in-frame clones and leaves some out. This sample has roughly 400,000 clones, with roughly 89% found just once. The sample comprised PBMCs or T cells enriched from blood (not recorded which). The receptor set was obtained from a woman between 45 and 65 years old who had recovered from COVID-19.

V usage is TRBV13 and J usage is TRBJ1-1, with a weak D call TRBD1 (6 bases). Germline loops: CDR1 PRHDT, CDR2 FYEKMQ (reference sequence). The CDR3 totals 16 residues. Trimming pared 5 bases from V and 4 bases from J, leaving 20 bases between. For the CDR3, the DNA is TGTGCCAGCAGCACCACCAGGGGTAGGGTGGGCACTGAAGCTTTCTTT. Translation gives CASSTTRGRVGTEAFF.

The rearrangement joins TRBV7-9 to TRBJ1-3; the D is unclear. The V end was cut by 2 bases, the J end by 0 bases, with 8 bases between. Germline CDR1 SEHNR, CDR2 FQNEAQ (reference sequence). This CDR3 spans 15 amino acids. CDR3 sequence (DNA): TGTGCCAGCAGCTTATGGGAGTTCTCTGGAAACACCATATATTTT. Translating it yields CASSLWEFSGNTIYF.

The V call is TRBV19, the J call TRBJ2-4, with D maybe TRBD1 (6 bases). The CDR3 has 16 amino acids. Trimming cost V 5 bases and J 3 bases, with 17 bases left between them. Germline lookup yields CDR1 LNHDA and CDR2 SQIVND (reference sequence). The CDR3 sequence is CASSPRTVRDKNIQYF. DNA for the CDR3: TGTGCCAGTAGTCCTAGGACAGTGAGGGACAAAAACATTCAGTACTTC.

This chain joins TRBV7-2 and TRBJ1-2; tentative D call: TRBD1 (6 bases). The germline V gene encodes CDR1 SGHTA and CDR2 FQGNSA. The CDR3 is 13 residues long. V lost 5 bases, J lost 4 bases, and 11 bases lay in between. As DNA, the CDR3 is TGTGCCAGCAGCGTGGACAGTCTCTATGGCTACACCTTC. As protein: CASSVDSLYGYTF.

The V gene is TRBV2, the J gene TRBJ2-1; TRBD2 agrees at 12 bases. The CDR3 contains 15 residues. V trimming: 6 bases; J trimming: 7 bases; junction bases outside the gene matches: 7. Per germline, CDR1 SNHLY and CDR2 FYNNEI. The CDR3 protein is CASSAGLAGTNEQFF. The CDR3 nucleotides read TGTGCCAGCAGCGCTGGACTAGCGGGGACAAATGAGCAGTTCTTC. Complete variable domain (other parts from reference TRBV2 and TRBJ2-1): EPEVTQTPSHQVTQMGQEVILRCVPISNHLYFYWYRQILGQKVEFLVSFYNNEISEKSEIFDDQFSVERPDGSNFTLKIRSTKLEDSAMYFCASSAGLAGTNEQFFGPGTRLTVL.

This sequence joins TRBV10-3 and TRBJ1-2, with 7 bases lining up with TRBD1. V lost 5 bases to trimming and J lost 0 bases; unmatched junction nucleotides: 6. Germline lookup yields CDR1 ENHRY and CDR2 SYGVKD. CDR3 size: 15 residues. In nucleotides, the CDR3 is TGTGCCATCAGTAAAAACAGGGGAGCTAACTATGGCTACACCTTC. This encodes CAISKNRGANYGYTF.

The V and J genes are TRBV3-1 (or the pseudogene TRBV3-2) and TRBJ2-3; 7 nucleotides line up with TRBD2. The CDR3 is 15 amino acids. V dropped 3 bases and J dropped 4; count of bases not matched to a gene: 7. Per germline, CDR1 LGHDT and CDR2 YNNKEL (reference sequence). Here the CDR3 DNA reads TGTGCCAGCAGCCACGGCGGGGGTGGCTCAGATACGCAGTATTTT. Protein: CASSHGGGGSDTQYF.